The next 3 T cell receptor beta chains were all read from a single sample in a study of shared clonotypes between healthy human individuals. This table comes from immunoSEQ multiplex PCR, and its TCRdb copy is limited to in-frame clones, with some not included. This sample has roughly 2.5 million clones, with around 94% found just once. Sequenced material: naive CD4+ T cells sorted from blood. The subset here: CD45RA+ positively selected. These receptor sequences come from a man between 18 and 35 years old in good health.

This rearrangement joins TRBV19 to TRBJ2-7; 14 bases map to TRBD2. The V and J ends lost 5 bases and 4 bases, in that order; junction bases with no gene match: 16. CDR1 is LNHDA and CDR2 is SQIVND in the germline V gene (reference sequence). This CDR3 has 19 residues. This CDR3 reads CASSLGGLAGANSVYEQYF. CDR3 nucleotides: TGTGCCAGTAGTCTCGGGGGACTAGCGGGAGCGAATTCTGTGTACGAGCAGTACTTC. Looking up the rest from reference TRBV19 and TRBJ2-7 gives the full variable domain: DGGITQSPKYLFRKEGQNVTLSCEQNLNHDAMYWYRQDPGQGLRLIYYSQIVNDFQKGDIAEGYSVSREKKESFPLTVTSAQKNPTAFYLCASSLGGLAGANSVYEQYFGPGTRLTVT.

The chain recombines TRBV2 with TRBJ2-7; D is uncertain. V was shortened by 0 bases and J by 4 bases, with 16 bases between the two germline ends. The CDR3 is made up of 16 amino acids. Germline V lookup: CDR1 SNHLY, CDR2 FYNNEI. The CDR3 loop is CASSEAAHKATYEQYF. The CDR3 DNA reads TGTGCCAGCAGTGAAGCTGCTCATAAAGCTACGTACGAGCAGTACTTC. Full variable domain (outside the CDR3, taken from reference TRBV2 and TRBJ2-7): EPEVTQTPSHQVTQMGQEVILRCVPISNHLYFYWYRQILGQKVEFLVSFYNNEISEKSEIFDDQFSVERPDGSNFTLKIRSTKLEDSAMYFCASSEAAHKATYEQYFGPGTRLTVT.

The chain joins TRBV10-3 to TRBJ2-1; D ambiguous. Trimming left V 0 bases short and J 8 bases short, with 11 bases between. The CDR3 totals 14 residues. Germline-derived CDR1 and CDR2 are ENHRY and SYGVKD. The chain's CDR3 is CAISESTKEYEQFF. The CDR3 DNA is TGTGCCATCAGTGAGTCCACGAAGGAGTATGAGCAGTTCTTC.